The text below deals with one T cell receptor (beta chain). The antigen remains unidentified. The record originates from a study of blood T cells in healthy people across ages. A second PCR of roughly 6 to 12 cycles used a sample-barcoded 5' primer and a J-beta primer mix. TCRdb processed the 5' RACE reads anew with MiXCR; each CDR3 protein has one entry. The table records more than 600,000 distinct CDR3 sequences, approximately 25% of them present only once. Study findings and constraints: With age, beta diversity per million T cells declined roughly linearly, significantly by 35 to 40. Without sorted subsets, naive and antigen-experienced compartments could not be conclusively compared.

V was cut by 7 bases and J by 0 bases, with 9 bases left in between. Germline CDR1 reads LGHDT; CDR2 reads YNNKEL (reference sequence). The CDR3 is 13 amino acids. A further study also used this sample, focusing on T cells of mothers and their children. From that report: Material was donated by three healthy Caucasian mothers and their six children.

The receptor comes from a boy younger than 18 in good health. V is TRBV3-1 and J is TRBJ2-5; D is ambiguous. Sample: blood. CDR3 loop: CASIERHQETQYF. The CDR3 bases are TGTGCCAGCATCGAGCGCCACCAAGAGACCCAGTACTTC.